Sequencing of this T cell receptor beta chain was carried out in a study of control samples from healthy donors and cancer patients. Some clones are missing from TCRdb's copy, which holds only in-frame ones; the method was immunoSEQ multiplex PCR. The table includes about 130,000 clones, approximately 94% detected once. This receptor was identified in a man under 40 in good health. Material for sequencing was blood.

Here the CDR3 reads CASSQAEVYSGNTIYF. In nucleotides, the CDR3 is TGTGCCAGCAGCCAAGCCGAGGTCTACTCTGGAAACACCATATATTTT. The gene calls are TRBV3-1 (or the pseudogene TRBV3-2) and TRBJ1-3; D unclear. The CDR3 totals 16 residues. Trimming took off 1 base at V and 0 bases at J, with 10 bases between the two ends. Germline CDR1 is LGHDT and CDR2 is YNNKEL (reference sequence).